The 20 T cell receptor beta chains listed next were all sequenced from one sample in a study of blood T cell repertoires in COVID-19. Produced via immunoSEQ multiplex PCR; TCRdb's table is partial and in-frame only. The sample has 110,000 or so clones; 88% are singletons. Source material: peripheral blood. Source of these receptors: an older woman who had recovered from COVID-19.

This clone was observed a few times. The CDR3 nucleotides are TGTGCCAGCAGTTTTATGGGGGGGTTAAACGAGCAGTACTTC. Its translation: CASSFMGGLNEQYF. The chain carries TRBV28 and TRBJ2-7, with TRBD2 identical over 7 bases. V shed 3 bases and J 5 bases; nucleotides not matched to a gene: 7. Germline lookup yields CDR1 MDHEN and CDR2 SYDVKM. This CDR3 region has 14 residues.

The J gene is TRBJ2-3, the V gene TRBV7-3; D not resolved. V dropped 2 bases and J dropped 0 bases, with 12 bases sitting between them. Looked up from germline, CDR1 is SGHTA and CDR2 is FQGTGA. This CDR3 has 16 residues. The chain's CDR3 is CASSLYRTTSTDTQYF. The CDR3 nucleotides are TGTGCCAGCAGCTTATATCGCACTACTAGCACAGATACGCAGTATTTT.

The chain recombines TRBV25-1 with TRBJ2-5, with 9 bases that match TRBD2. The germline V gene has CDR1 MGHDK and CDR2 SYGVNS. Trimming took 10 bases from V and 4 from J; bases not matched to a gene: 4. The CDR3 spans 12 residues. The CDR3 nucleotides are TGTGCCACGACGCGGGAGGGAGAGACCCAGTACTTC. Its protein product is CATTREGETQYF.

The chain combines TRBV30 with TRBJ1-5, with TRBD1 identical over 7 bases. Germline trimming cut 7 bases from V and 2 bases from J; bases unmatched to any gene: 8. CDR3 length: 14 amino acids. Germline CDR1 reads GTSNPN; CDR2 reads SVGIG (reference sequence). The CDR3 sequence: CALSQTGGNQPQHF. CDR3 bases: TGTGCCTTATCGCAAACAGGGGGCAATCAGCCCCAGCATTTT.

The chain has TRBV28 and TRBJ1-1; 9 nucleotides match TRBD1. CDR1 MDHEN and CDR2 SYDVKM come from the germline V gene. The ends lost 6 bases at V and 6 bases at J; junction bases unmatched: 11. This CDR3 contains 15 residues. CDR3 in DNA: TGTGCCAGCAGGACCTCTGGGACAGGGAGAGCTGAAGCTTTCTTT. Translation gives CASRTSGTGRAEAFF.

The gene calls are TRBV5-5 and TRBJ2-1; TRBD1 matches at 8 bases. The length of the CDR3 is 16 residues. V lost 7 bases to trimming and J lost 8 bases; unmatched junction nucleotides: 17. Germline CDR1 is SGHKS and CDR2 is YYEKEE (reference sequence). Written as DNA, the CDR3 is TGTGCCAGCTTGGGAGAGCCGGGACAGGCCTTCTATGAGCAGTTCTTC. Translating gives CASLGEPGQAFYEQFF.

By sample share, this clone is medium-sized. The chain combines TRBV5-8 with TRBJ1-5, with a possible D match to TRBD1 (5 bases). V lost 1 base, J lost 0 bases, and 8 bases lay in between. There are 15 residues in the CDR3. CDR1 SGHTS and CDR2 YDEGEE come from the germline V gene. The CDR3 DNA reads TGTGCCAGCAGCTTGCAGGGATATAGCAATCAGCCCCAGCATTTT. This sequence encodes CASSLQGYSNQPQHF.

The rearrangement joins TRBV18 to TRBJ1-4; 12 bases map to TRBD1. The V and J ends lost 2 bases and 7 bases, in that order; junction bases with no gene match: 2. Germline V CDR1 and CDR2: KGHSH, LQKENI. This CDR3 spans 15 amino acids. This CDR3 is CASSPGTGGAEKLFF. The CDR3 DNA sequence: TGTGCCAGCTCACCAGGGACAGGGGGCGCTGAAAAACTGTTTTTT.

This rearrangement joins TRBV2 to TRBJ2-7, with 9 bases identical to TRBD2. The CDR3 consists of 12 residues. The germline V gene has CDR1 SNHLY and CDR2 FYNNEI. Losses at the gene ends were 8 bases for V and 10 bases for J; bases not matched to a gene: 9. The CDR3 reads CASRKLAGAQYF. DNA for the CDR3: TGTGCCAGCCGGAAATTAGCGGGGGCCCAGTACTTC.

The rearrangement links TRBV7-3 to TRBJ2-1; D unresolved. Germline V gene data show CDR1 as SGHTA and CDR2 as FQGTGA. The CDR3 contains 16 residues. V was trimmed by 3 bases and J by 2 bases, leaving 14 bases between them. CDR3 loop: CASSFHPGGTYNEQFF. The CDR3 DNA follows: TGTGCCAGCAGCTTTCATCCTGGCGGAACCTACAATGAGCAGTTCTTC.

The chain has TRBV30 and TRBJ1-1; D remains ambiguous. V lost 8 bases and J 5 bases, leaving 9 bases between the germline ends. Per the germline V gene, CDR1 is GTSNPN and CDR2 is SVGIG (reference sequence). The CDR3 length is 10 residues. The CDR3 nucleotides are TGTGCCCTCTACAGAACTGAAGCTTTCTTT. It codes for CALYRTEAFF.

The gene calls are TRBV19 and TRBJ2-5, with D maybe TRBD2 (7 bases). The V gene lost 5 bases and the J gene lost 4 bases, with 14 bases spanning the gap. CDR1 is LNHDA, CDR2 SQIVND, per germline (reference sequence). There are 14 residues in the CDR3. The CDR3 DNA is TGTGCCAGTAGTCCTGGGGGGGCTAGAGAGACCCAGTACTTC. Amino acids: CASSPGGARETQYF.

The rearrangement links TRBV7-2 to TRBJ2-1, with unresolved D. The germline CDR1 and CDR2 sequences are SGHTA and FQGNSA. The CDR3 contains 16 residues. V gave up 1 base and J gave up 4 bases, with 14 bases separating them. CDR3 residues: CASSLVGREVYNEQFF. CDR3 bases: TGTGCCAGCAGCTTAGTCGGCCGCGAGGTGTACAATGAGCAGTTCTTC.

CDR3 bases: TGTGCCAGTAGCCCTCCGGCCGGGACAGGGTTCTATGGCTACACCTTC. Encoded protein: CASSPPAGTGFYGYTF. V gene TRBV19 combines with J gene TRBJ1-2; 9 nucleotides match TRBD1. V lost 6 bases and J lost 4; bases outside the gene matches: 12. Germline-derived CDR1 and CDR2 are LNHDA and SQIVND (reference sequence). CDR3 length equals 16 residues.

The genes are TRBV7-9 and TRBJ2-7; D gene unclear. V gave up 5 bases and J gave up 2 bases, with 13 bases separating them. The CDR3 extends over 14 amino acids. CDR1 is SEHNR and CDR2 is FQNEAQ in the germline V gene (reference sequence). The chain's CDR3 is CASSARIPTYEQYF. CDR3 sequence (DNA): TGTGCCAGCAGCGCCAGGATCCCCACCTACGAGCAGTACTTC. The entire variable domain, with the rest obtained from reference TRBV7-9 and TRBJ2-7, is as follows: DTGVSQNPRHKITKRGQNVTFRCDPISEHNRLYWYRQTLGQGPEFLTYFQNEAQLEKSRLLSDRFSAERPKGSFSTLEIQRTEQGDSAMYLCASSARIPTYEQYFGPGTRLTVT.

The CDR3 nucleotides read TGTGCCATCAGTGAGGGGACAGCTGGCTACACCTTC. This translates into CAISEGTAGYTF. This sequence joins TRBV10-3 and TRBJ1-2, with 7 bases identical to TRBD1. The CDR3 has 12 amino acids. Per germline, CDR1 ENHRY and CDR2 SYGVKD. V gave up 2 bases and J gave up 7 bases; unmatched junction bases: 1.

The chain joins TRBV28 to TRBJ2-7; D perhaps matches TRBD1 (6 bases). The CDR3 is made up of 15 amino acids. Per the germline V gene, CDR1 is MDHEN and CDR2 is SYDVKM. The ends were cut back, 5 bases at V and 0 bases at J, with 14 bases in the middle. This CDR3 is CASSPGGSNSYEQYF. In DNA, the CDR3 is TGTGCCAGCAGTCCTGGGGGCAGCAACTCCTACGAGCAGTACTTC. The entire variable domain, with the rest obtained from reference TRBV28 and TRBJ2-7, is as follows: DVKVTQSSRYLVKRTGEKVFLECVQDMDHENMFWYRQDPGLGLRLIYFSYDVKMKEKGDIPEGYSVSREKKERFSLILESASTNQTSMYLCASSPGGSNSYEQYFGPGTRLTVT.

V and J are TRBV28 and TRBJ2-5; 13 positions match TRBD2. The V segment lost 5 bases and the J segment 5 bases; nucleotides outside the gene matches: 8. CDR1 and CDR2 from the germline V gene are MDHEN and SYDVKM. The CDR3 length is 16 residues. CDR3 region: CASSETSGGAGETQYF. CDR3 DNA sequence: TGTGCCAGCAGTGAAACTAGCGGGGGGGCCGGGGAGACCCAGTACTTC.

J is TRBJ1-6 and V is TRBV24-1; D is undetermined. The CDR3 length is 12 residues. Trimming left V 12 bases short and J 7 bases short, with 12 bases between. The germline gives CDR1 KGHDR, CDR2 SFDVKD. The CDR3 DNA is TGTGCCCCCGACTACGCGAATTCACCCCTCCACTTT. It encodes CAPDYANSPLHF.

The V call is TRBV5-5, the J call TRBJ1-5; TRBD1 agrees at 7 bases. From germline, CDR1 is SGHKS and CDR2 YYEKEE (reference sequence). The CDR3 is made up of 15 amino acids. Germline trimming cut 0 bases from V and 6 bases from J; bases unmatched to any gene: 6. As DNA, the CDR3 is TGTGCCAGCAGCTTGGAAGGAGGGGGCTCTCAGCCCCAGCATTTT. Translating gives CASSLEGGGSQPQHF.